Listed below are T cell receptor beta chains from one sample, sequenced in a study of T cells in Graves' hyperthyroidism and ophthalmopathy. TCRdb itself ran the multiplex PCR reads through MiXCR, one entry per CDR3 protein. The sample contains fewer than 500,000 distinct CDR3 sequences, about 15% of which appear only once. What was sequenced was blood. Receptors were obtained from a man aged 18 to 30 with Graves' ophthalmopathy. The CDR3 runs from the conserved cysteine through the conserved F or W. A D gene is named only where the DNA matches it firmly. Size is stated for part of the rows, as once, few or many counts, or as a class when the clone is expanded.

TRBV10-2,TRBD2,.,TRBJ2-5,TGCGCCAGCAGGAGGGGCGGGAGGGGAGAGACCCAGTACTTC,CASRRGGRGETQYF
TRBV12-3/TRBV12-4,.,.,TRBJ2-3,TGTGCCAGCAGTAAAACAGGGAGTACGCAGTATTTT,CASSKTGSTQYF
TRBV10-3,.,.,TRBJ1-2,TGTGCCATCAGTGCTCGAGGGGAAACCAACTATGGCTACACCTTC,CAISARGETNYGYTF
TRBV20-1,TRBD1,many,TRBJ1-2,TGCAGTGCGTCACAGGGGGCTGGTAACTATGGCTACACCTTC,CSASQGAGNYGYTF
TRBV3-1,.,many,TRBJ2-5,TGTGCCAGCAGCCAAGCTCCGAATGGAGGAGAGACCCAGTACTTC,CASSQAPNGGETQYF
TRBV11-2,.,.,TRBJ2-7,TGCGCCAGCAGCCTAAGGGTGTACTACCGACCCGACTCCTACGAGCAGTACTTC,CASSLRVYYRPDSYEQYF
TRBV25-1,.,.,TRBJ1-6,TGTGCCAGCAGTCTATGGGATTCACCCCTCCACTTT,CASSLWDSPLHF
TRBV4-1,.,many,TRBJ2-1,TGCGCCAGCAGCCAAGATACAGGACCGCACAATGAGCAGTTCTTC,CASSQDTGPHNEQFF
TRBV15,.,many,TRBJ1-2,TGTGCCACCAGCAGAGATCTCCAGGGCAATGGCTACACCTTC,CATSRDLQGNGYTF
TRBV6-8,TRBD1,few,TRBJ1-1,TGTGCCAGCAATCCGAGGGGGCGTTTGGACACTGAAGCTTTCTTT,CASNPRGRLDTEAFF
TRBV20-1,.,.,TRBJ1-2,TGCAGTGCTAGAGATTTGGGGGGCGGCTATGGCTACACCTTC,CSARDLGGGYGYTF
TRBV7-9,.,many,TRBJ2-5,TGTGCCAGCAGCTTAGTTGGGGGGCGCGAGACCCAGTACTTC,CASSLVGGRETQYF
TRBV4-1,.,.,TRBJ1-5,TGCGCCAGCAGCCAAGAAAAACAGGGTTTGGGTGATCAGCCCCAGCATTTT,CASSQEKQGLGDQPQHF
TRBV27,.,many,TRBJ2-5,TGTGCCAGCAGTTTAGCCAGGGCCTCGCAAGAGACCCAGTACTTC,CASSLARASQETQYF
TRBV28,TRBD2,many,TRBJ2-1,TGTGCCAGCAGCCCCGGGACTAGCGGAAACAATGAGCAGTTCTTC,CASSPGTSGNNEQFF
TRBV6-6,.,many,TRBJ1-1,TGTGCCAGCAGTTACAAAGGACCGAACACTGAAGCTTTCTTT,CASSYKGPNTEAFF
TRBV5-1,.,many,TRBJ2-7,TGCGCCAGCAGCTTGGACAGGGCCCGTTCTTCTAGCGAGCAGTACTTC,CASSLDRARSSSEQYF
TRBV27,TRBD1,many,TRBJ2-7,TGTGCCAGCAGTTCCACCGGGACAGGGGGGAGCGAGCAGTACTTC,CASSSTGTGGSEQYF
TRBV10-2,.,.,TRBJ2-2,TGCGCCAGCAGTGCCACAAGGGGGACCTCCCAGGGGGAGCTGTTTTTT,CASSATRGTSQGELFF
TRBV5-1,.,many,TRBJ2-3,TGCGCCAGCAGCTTTCCGGGTCACCCTCGGCAGTATTTT,CASSFPGHPRQYF
TRBV29-1,TRBD1,many,TRBJ2-3,TGCAGCGAAGGACAGGGTGCAGATACGCAGTATTTT,CSEGQGADTQYF
TRBV5-1,.,.,TRBJ2-3,TGCGCCAGCAGCGTCGGACCATTAAGCACAGATACGCAGTATTTT,CASSVGPLSTDTQYF
TRBV9,.,many,TRBJ1-5,TGTGCCAGCAGCGGTGGCGATCAGCCCCAGCATTTT,CASSGGDQPQHF
TRBV5-1,TRBD2,.,TRBJ2-1,TGCGCCAGCAGCTTGGTACTAGCGGGGGGGTGGCAGTTCTTC,CASSLVLAGGWQFF
TRBV6-1,TRBD1,many,TRBJ1-2,TGTGCCAGCAGCGCCGGGACAGGGCTTGATGGCTACACCTTC,CASSAGTGLDGYTF
TRBV13,.,many,TRBJ2-7,TGTGCCAGCAGCCCAAAGGGCGGGTACAGTTACGAGCAGTACTTC,CASSPKGGYSYEQYF
TRBV7-8,TRBD1,many,TRBJ1-5,TGTGCCAGCAGCCCTAAACCGGGACAGGGGTACTATAGCAATCAGCCCCAGCATTTT,CASSPKPGQGYYSNQPQHF
TRBV12-5,TRBD1,many,TRBJ2-7,TGTGCTAGTGGCCTAGGGGGCATTCAAGGAGAGCAGTACTTC,CASGLGGIQGEQYF
TRBV19,TRBD2,few,TRBJ2-2,TGTGCCAGTAGAGGTCTAGCGGGAAGTTGGGAGCTGTTTTTT,CASRGLAGSWELFF
TRBV19,.,.,TRBJ1-5,TGTGCCAGTACCGGGAGGTGGAATCAGCCCCAGCATTTT,CASTGRWNQPQHF
TRBV20-1,TRBD2,many,TRBJ2-3,TGCAGTGCTATTGGCCTAGCGGGAGGGAACACAGATACGCAGTATTTT,CSAIGLAGGNTDTQYF
TRBV13,.,many,TRBJ2-7,TGTGCCAGCAACTTAGACAGGTCTTACGAGCAGTACTTC,CASNLDRSYEQYF
TRBV6-1,.,.,TRBJ1-1,TGTGCCAGCATTCCGCTTGACGGGCGGCGAGGACGTGAAGCTTTCTTT,CASIPLDGRRGREAFF
TRBV5-1,TRBD1,many,TRBJ1-6,TGCGCCAGCAGCACGGGACAGGGGTACTCACCCCTCCACTTT,CASSTGQGYSPLHF
TRBV5-5,TRBD2,.,TRBJ2-7,TGTGCCAGCAGCTTGTTCGGGACTAGCGGGAGGGTGATCGGGCAGTACTTC,CASSLFGTSGRVIGQYF
TRBV2,TRBD2,many,TRBJ2-1,TGTGCCAGCAGTGATCTAGCGGGTCGGATCGGGTACAATGAGCAGTTCTTC,CASSDLAGRIGYNEQFF
TRBV18,.,.,TRBJ1-2,TGTGCCAGCTCATCCGCAGGGAATGGCTACACCTTC,CASSSAGNGYTF
TRBV20-1,.,.,TRBJ1-4,TGCAGTGCTAGAGACCACAGGAGAGATGAAAAACTGTTTTTT,CSARDHRRDEKLFF
TRBV30,.,few,TRBJ2-6,TGTGCCTGGAGTTTGAGTGGTGGGGCCAACGTCCTGACTTTC,CAWSLSGGANVLTF
TRBV19,TRBD2,few,TRBJ2-1,TGTGCCAGTAGTATAGTGGCGCGGGGGGACAATGAGCAGTTCTTC,CASSIVARGDNEQFF
TRBV28,.,many,TRBJ2-5,TGTGCCAGCAGTCCCGGCAGGGAAGAGACCCAGTACTTC,CASSPGREETQYF
TRBV3-1,.,many,TRBJ1-1,TGTGCCAGCAGCCAGGGAGGGGCAGAAGCTTTCTTT,CASSQGGAEAFF
TRBV10-3,.,few,TRBJ1-2,TGTGCCATCAGTGACCAAGAAGTTAACTATGGCTACACCTTC,CAISDQEVNYGYTF
TRBV27,.,.,TRBJ2-7,TGTGCCAGCAGTTTAAGCTCTGCCGGGTACTCCTACGAGCAGTACTTC,CASSLSSAGYSYEQYF
TRBV24-1,.,.,TRBJ2-3,TGTGCCACCAGTGATTTAAACAACACAGATACGCAGTATTTT,CATSDLNNTDTQYF
TRBV2,.,many,TRBJ2-5,TGTGCCAGCATGATTCGGGCCACTTTTCAAGAGACCCAGTACTTC,CASMIRATFQETQYF
TRBV6-1,.,few,TRBJ2-1,TGTGCCAGCAGTTACGTCGTGTTAAATGAGCAGTTCTTC,CASSYVVLNEQFF
TRBV4-1,.,few,TRBJ1-5,TGCGCCAGCAGCCAACTACAGGGCTTCGGCAATCAGCCCCAGCATTTT,CASSQLQGFGNQPQHF
TRBV18,TRBD1,many,TRBJ1-2,TGTGCCAGCTCACTTACAGGGGAGACCTATGGCTACACCTTC,CASSLTGETYGYTF
TRBV20-1,.,many,TRBJ2-7,TGCAGTGCTAGTTCCCCGAGCTTCTACGAGCAGTACTTC,CSASSPSFYEQYF
TRBV5-1,TRBD1,.,TRBJ1-3,TGCGCCAGCGCGGGACAGGGGGTTGAACCTGGAAACACCATATATTTT,CASAGQGVEPGNTIYF
TRBV6-1,TRBD1,many,TRBJ2-1,TGTGCCAGCAGTTATTCCGAGGGGGGACAGGGCTACAATGAGCAGTTCTTC,CASSYSEGGQGYNEQFF
TRBV6-1,TRBD1,.,TRBJ1-1,TGTGCCAGCAGGAAGACAGGGGGCCCCGTAGTGGCTGAAGCTTTCTTT,CASRKTGGPVVAEAFF
TRBV6-1,TRBD1,many,TRBJ2-7,TGTGCCAGCACCTCCGGGACAGCTAGGGGCATCGACGAGCAGTACTTC,CASTSGTARGIDEQYF
TRBV20-1,TRBD1,few,TRBJ2-7,TGCAGTGCAGGGACAGGGGGCTTATACGAGCAGTACTTC,CSAGTGGLYEQYF
TRBV5-1,TRBD2,many,TRBJ2-1,TGCGCCAGAGAGCGGGGGGGCACCTACAATGAGCAGTTCTTC,CARERGGTYNEQFF
TRBV30,.,.,TRBJ2-7,TGTGCCTGGTCGGGTTCCGGCTACGAGCAGTACTTC,CAWSGSGYEQYF
TRBV2,.,many,TRBJ2-7,TGTGCCAGCAGGGATGTTTCCAGTACTACCTACGAGCAGTACTTC,CASRDVSSTTYEQYF
TRBV9,.,few,TRBJ2-4,TGTGCCAGCAGCGTAGGACTAGCCAAAAACATTCAGTACTTC,CASSVGLAKNIQYF
TRBV25-1,.,few,TRBJ2-5,TGTGCCAGCAGTGAAATTAGGGCTAGGGAGGGGGAAGAGACCCAGTACTTC,CASSEIRAREGEETQYF